This TCR beta chain was sequenced during a study of shared clonotypes between healthy human individuals. General observations from the study: Represented diversity (both genetic and exposure-history) was limited by the small number of donors. Relative to memory subsets, naive subsets generally showed larger estimated richness. Clonotypes shared by all four donors outscored non-shared clonotypes in generation probability.

CDR1 and CDR2 (germline): MDHEN, SYDVKM. The CDR3 covers 15 residues. Between the trimmed V and J ends, which lost 8 bases and 11 bases, there was a span of 22 bases. Per the original methods: ImmunoSEQ supplied junction-only sequences lacking quality scores, so filtering was different. Using immunoSEQ multiplex PCR, the repertoire was profiled, and TCRdb retains in-frame clones only, with some absent. V and J calls plus clone size are reproduced from that table; the DNA served to infer D and trimming. The data show some 1,100,000 clones, with around 78% seen just once and 0.4% to 0.55% held by the top ten. On this clone itself: Antigen: not known.

The receptor comes from a man in his late teens or twenties in good health. Some clones in this sample may be carry-over from other donors' samples. The rearrangement uses TRBV28 and TRBJ1-6; a weak D match, TRBD1 (5 bases). Sequencing was done on a sample of memory CD4+ T cells from PBMCs. Subset: CD45RA-negative fraction. CDR3: CASRRPWVAGAPLHF. CDR3 coding DNA: TGTGCCAGCCGACGACCCTGGGTAGCGGGGGCACCCCTCCACTTT.